Below, 8 T cell receptor beta chains from the same sample are listed, as sequenced in a study of T cell changes during pregnancy in multiple sclerosis. Sequencing was performed with immunoSEQ multiplex PCR; in TCRdb, only in-frame clones are kept and a portion is missing. Among more than 70,000 clones, just over 90% were seen once, and the ten largest hold more than 2%. The material was peripheral blood, obtained in the second trimester of pregnancy. The source of these receptors is a female donor with multiple sclerosis, enrolled in a pregnancy study.

This clone was seen ten or more times. The J gene is TRBJ2-7, the V gene TRBV11-2; TRBD1 might be the D (6 bases). The CDR3 runs to 12 residues. Germline CDR1 is SGHAT and CDR2 is FQNNGV. The V end lost 5 bases, the J end lost 4 bases, and 9 bases lay between the germline ends. The CDR3 DNA reads TGTGCCAGCAGCCTACAGGGTTACGAGCAGTACTTC. This translates into CASSLQGYEQYF. The whole variable domain, filled in from reference TRBV11-2 and TRBJ2-7, reads EAGVAQSPRYKIIEKRQSVAFWCNPISGHATLYWYQQILGQGPKLLIQFQNNGVVDDSQLPKDRFSAERLKGVDSTLKIQPAKLEDSAVYLCASSLQGYEQYFGPGTRLTVT.

This rearrangement joins TRBV27 to TRBJ2-1; 10 nucleotides align to TRBD1. Germline V CDR1 and CDR2: MNHEY, SMNVEV (reference sequence). The CDR3 consists of 15 residues. The V segment lost 4 bases and the J segment 3 bases; nucleotides outside the gene matches: 3. The CDR3 reads CASSSGQGLYNEQFF. As DNA, the CDR3 is TGTGCCAGCAGTTCGGGACAGGGGCTCTACAATGAGCAGTTCTTC.

The chain has TRBV7-8 and TRBJ2-7; no definite D call. Germline V gene lookup returns CDR1 SGHVS and CDR2 FQNEAQ. The CDR3 consists of 15 residues. Trimming took 5 bases from V and 0 from J, leaving 14 bases between them. CDR3 amino acids: CASSPRADSSYEQYF. The CDR3 DNA is TGTGCCAGCAGCCCCCGCGCGGATAGCTCCTACGAGCAGTACTTC.

The chain has TRBV18 and TRBJ2-2; D is possibly TRBD2 (5 bases). The CDR3 totals 13 residues. Germline lookup yields CDR1 KGHSH and CDR2 LQKENI. The V gene lost 3 bases and the J gene lost 16 bases, with 18 bases spanning the gap. CDR3 protein: CASSPEPLRGWFF. The CDR3 region has the DNA TGTGCCAGCTCACCGGAACCCCTAAGAGGGTGGTTTTTT.

The gene calls are TRBV19 and TRBJ2-2; 12 positions match TRBD1. The CDR3 sequence is 14 residues long. Germline lookup yields CDR1 LNHDA and CDR2 SQIVND (reference sequence). Unmatched junction bases numbered 7, after V lost 11 bases and J lost 6 bases. CDR3 loop: CAGGGQGAAGELFF. The DNA for the CDR3 is TGTGCCGGGGGGGGACAGGGGGCGGCCGGGGAGCTGTTTTTT.

This chain connects TRBV21-1 to TRBJ1-2. TRBV21-1 is given as a pseudogene. This CDR3 region has 18 residues. The chain's CDR3 is CASSSPGLPLLSNYGYTF. The CDR3 region has the DNA TGTGCCAGCAGCTCTCCGGGACTCCCACTACTTTCTAACTATGGCTACACCTTC.

The rearrangement uses TRBV30 and TRBJ1-4, with a tentative D call TRBD1 (5 bases). This CDR3 has 13 residues. The ends were cut back, 1 base at V and 12 bases at J, with 15 bases in the middle. The germline V gene has CDR1 GTSNPN and CDR2 SVGIG (reference sequence). This CDR3 is CAWSAPGGLELFF. CDR3 coding DNA: TGTGCCTGGAGTGCTCCCGGGGGTTTAGAACTGTTTTTT.

The gene calls are TRBV9 and TRBJ1-2; D might be TRBD1 (6 bases). The CDR3 contains 19 residues. Trimming removed 0 bases from V and 3 bases from J, with 24 bases in between. Germline-derived CDR1 and CDR2 are SGDLS and YYNGEE. The CDR3 DNA reads as TGTGCCAGCAGCGTAGGGGCTGGGGGCGCGAACAAGGGAGACTATGGCTACACCTTC. As protein: CASSVGAGGANKGDYGYTF.